This TCR beta chain was captured by sequencing in a study of blood T cells in healthy people across ages. About the research overall: Per two T cells, about one barcoded beta molecule was captured through template switching.

Overall study results and limits: No one knew whether donors had CMV, which possibly confounded expanded clonotype changes. Investigators treated diversity estimates from one million T cells as underestimates.

A sample-barcoded 5' primer and a J-beta primer mix were used in a second PCR of roughly 7 to 11 cycles. A template-switch adaptor that had 12 random nucleotides put a tag on each cDNA molecule. TCRdb itself ran the 5' RACE reads through MiXCR, one entry per CDR3 protein. Of about 570,000 distinct CDR3 sequences in the sample, about 25% were seen once. This CDR3 contains 14 residues. Germline lookup yields CDR1 SGHRS and CDR2 YFSETQ. Trimming left V 1 base short and J 7 bases short, with 14 bases between. This clonotype was picked up a small number of times. Its specificity is unknown. The V and J genes are TRBV5-1 and TRBJ1-1, with D hard to call. This TCR was recovered from a woman in her 70s in good health. Sequences were obtained from blood. For the CDR3, the DNA is TGCGCCAGCAGCTTGTCAGGCAGCAATCGTGAAGCTTTCTTT. It encodes CASSLSGSNREAFF.